These 28 T cell receptor beta chains share one sample of origin, sequenced in a study of beta chain features in type 1 diabetes. TCRB transcripts that were expressed got sequenced, as all of the isolated RNA had been reverse transcribed. The method was immunoSEQ multiplex PCR; TCRdb's version includes in-frame clones alone and lacks a portion of them. The table has roughly 330,000 clones, 8% to 13% seen once; the top ten hold 0.015% to 0.02%. The sequencing sample was made of naive CD4+ T cells from blood. These receptors all stem from a woman under 40 in good health.

The table lists this clone with a few counts. The chain carries TRBV30 and TRBJ1-3, with no clear D. Per the germline V gene, CDR1 is GTSNPN and CDR2 is SVGIG (reference sequence). The CDR3 is made up of 14 amino acids. V lost 3 bases to trimming and J lost 4 bases, with 13 bases between them. The CDR3 bases are TGTGCCTGGAGCCTATATCCCCCCGGAAACACCATATATTTT. Its protein is CAWSLYPPGNTIYF. The variable domain in full, completed from reference TRBV30 and TRBJ1-3, reads SQTIHQWPATLVQPVGSPLSLECTVEGTSNPNLYWYRQAAGRGLQLLFYSVGIGQISSEVPQNLSASRPQDRQFILSSKKLLLSDSGFYLCAWSLYPPGNTIYFGEGSWLTVV.

The chain combines TRBV28 with TRBJ1-2; 10 nucleotides match TRBD1. Germline V gives CDR1 MDHEN, CDR2 SYDVKM. V dropped 3 bases and J dropped 4; count of bases not matched to a gene: 11. This CDR3 has 17 residues. CDR3 coding DNA: TGTGCCAGCAGTTTGGTTTACGGGACAGGGGTTTTCTATGGCTACACCTTC. Translated, it gives CASSLVYGTGVFYGYTF.

This clone occurred a few times. The genes are TRBV7-8 and TRBJ2-5; TRBD2 matches at 11 bases. The V and J ends lost 0 bases and 5 bases, in that order; junction bases with no gene match: 2. In germline, CDR1 is SGHVS, CDR2 FQNEAQ. The CDR3 extends over 15 amino acids. The CDR3 loop is CASSLAGLAAETQYF. CDR3 bases: TGTGCCAGCAGCTTAGCGGGACTAGCGGCGGAGACCCAGTACTTC.

This clone was counted a few times. The J gene is TRBJ2-5, the V gene TRBV6-5; the D gene is possibly TRBD1 (5 bases). The germline V gene has CDR1 MNHEY and CDR2 SVGAGI. The CDR3 covers 14 residues. Trimming cost V 0 bases and J 4 bases, with 9 bases left between them. Here the CDR3 reads CASSYSAGLETQYF. CDR3 sequence (DNA): TGTGCCAGCAGTTACTCTGCAGGGCTAGAGACCCAGTACTTC.

This clone was detected a few times. This chain connects TRBV9 to TRBJ2-1; TRBD2 aligns across 8 bases. The CDR3 is made up of 15 amino acids. J lost 9 bases, V lost 0 bases, and 8 bases had no gene match. CDR1 is SGDLS and CDR2 is YYNGEE in the germline V gene. CDR3 DNA: TGTGCCAGCAGCGTAGGGCCAGCGGGAGAAGGTGAGCAGTTCTTC. Its translation is CASSVGPAGEGEQFF.

The V gene is TRBV7-2, the J gene TRBJ1-5, with 7 bases lining up with TRBD1. Looked up from germline, CDR1 is SGHTA and CDR2 is FQGNSA. The CDR3 spans 16 residues. V lost 5 bases and J lost 1; bases outside the gene matches: 8. The CDR3 loop reads CASSPGDRISNQPQHF. The CDR3 DNA reads TGTGCCAGCAGCCCTGGGGACAGAATAAGCAATCAGCCCCAGCATTTT.

This clone was counted only a few times. The chain uses TRBV15 and TRBJ1-5; D may be TRBD1 (5 bases). Deletions cut 1 base from V and 5 bases from J, with 12 bases between. The V gene's germline CDR1 is LNHNV and CDR2 YYDKDF (reference sequence). The CDR3 loop spans 15 amino acids. The DNA for the CDR3 is TGTGCCACCAGCAGAGGATCGGGCAGGGATCAGCCCCAGCATTTT. As protein: CATSRGSGRDQPQHF.

This chain links TRBV7-2 with TRBJ2-1; 12 bases agree with TRBD2. The CDR3 is 16 amino acids. The germline V gene encodes CDR1 SGHTA and CDR2 FQGNSA. The junction had 5 bases not matched to a gene; V was cut back by 0 bases and J by 8 bases. For the CDR3, the DNA is TGTGCCAGCAGCTTAGCGCGGCTAGCGGGAGGGGATGAGCAGTTCTTC. Encoded protein: CASSLARLAGGDEQFF.

This clone was picked up a small number of times. V usage is TRBV6-5 and J usage is TRBJ2-5, with D possibly TRBD2 on 5 matching bases. Trimming pared 6 bases from V and 5 bases from J, leaving 13 bases between. Per the germline V gene, CDR1 is MNHEY and CDR2 is SVGAGI. The CDR3 has 13 amino acids. This chain's CDR3 is CASRHTGGETQYF. As DNA, the CDR3 is TGTGCCAGCAGACACACGGGCGGGGAGACCCAGTACTTC.

This clone was detected only a few times. V gene TRBV7-3 combines with J gene TRBJ2-7, with D possibly being TRBD2 (6 bases). This CDR3 is built from 15 residues. Germline lookup yields CDR1 SGHTA and CDR2 FQGTGA. V was cut by 2 bases and J by 4 bases, with 15 bases left in between. CDR3 DNA: TGTGCCAGCAGCTTATCGGCTAGCGAGGGGTACGAGCAGTACTTC. It codes for CASSLSASEGYEQYF.

CDR3 loop: CASSLSPGQGDTGELFF. For the CDR3, the DNA is TGTGCCAGCAGTTTATCCCCGGGACAGGGAGACACCGGGGAGCTGTTTTTT. The J gene is TRBJ2-2, the V gene TRBV28; 9 bases line up with TRBD1. Trimming took 1 base from V and 3 from J; bases not matched to a gene: 6. The CDR3 spans 17 residues. Germline V gene lookup returns CDR1 MDHEN and CDR2 SYDVKM.

The chain recombines TRBV28 with TRBJ2-3; 7 bases match TRBD2. CDR1 and CDR2 from the germline V gene are MDHEN and SYDVKM. The CDR3 spans 14 residues. The V and J ends lost 6 bases and 0 bases, in that order; junction bases with no gene match: 3. CDR3 sequence (DNA): TGTGCCAGCAGGGGGGGGGAAAGCACAGATACGCAGTATTTT. Translation: CASRGGESTDTQYF.

The J gene is TRBJ2-7, the V gene TRBV2; 10 bases are a match to TRBD1. There are 13 residues in the CDR3. Trimming removed 4 bases from V and 3 bases from J; junction bases left unmatched: 0. Looked up from germline, CDR1 is SNHLY and CDR2 is FYNNEI. The CDR3 here is CASSGDRGYEQYF. CDR3 DNA sequence: TGTGCCAGCAGTGGGGACAGGGGCTACGAGCAGTACTTC.

This chain joins TRBV7-2 and TRBJ1-5; D is uncertain. CDR3 size: 12 residues. Between the trimmed V and J ends, which lost 1 base and 9 bases, there was a span of 7 bases. Germline CDR1 and CDR2: SGHTA and FQGNSA. The CDR3 DNA reads TGTGCCAGCAGCTTAGGAGAGGGGCCCCAGCATTTT. It translates to CASSLGEGPQHF. Using reference TRBV7-2 and TRBJ1-5 for the parts outside the CDR3, the full variable domain is GAGVSQSPSNKVTEKGKDVELRCDPISGHTALYWYRQSLGQGLEFLIYFQGNSAPDKSGLPSDRFSAERTGGSVSTLTIQRTQQEDSAVYLCASSLGEGPQHFGDGTRLSIL.

This clone was counted a few times. The V call is TRBV10-3, the J call TRBJ2-1, with 8 bases fitting TRBD2. The CDR3 consists of 16 residues. Trimming took 5 bases from V and 9 from J; bases not matched to a gene: 15. Germline assignment: CDR1 ENHRY and CDR2 SYGVKD. The CDR3 is CAISRKAGTSNGEQFF. The DNA of the CDR3 is TGTGCCATCAGTCGAAAAGCCGGGACTAGTAACGGTGAGCAGTTCTTC.

This clone has a handful of counts. The sample has other DNA sequences that encode this CDR3 too. The chain uses TRBV14 and TRBJ2-2, with D unclear. The germline V gene has CDR1 SGHDN and CDR2 FVKESK. This CDR3 contains 13 residues. The V and J ends lost 1 base and 4 bases respectively, with 4 bases between them. Here the CDR3 reads CASSQVRTGELFF. The CDR3 nucleotides read TGTGCCAGCAGCCAAGTTCGCACCGGGGAGCTGTTTTTT.

The table lists this clone with a few counts. The chain recombines TRBV30 with TRBJ1-2; D perhaps matches TRBD1 (5 bases). The V end lost 1 base, the J end lost 2 bases, and 11 bases lay between the germline ends. The CDR3 totals 14 residues. CDR1 and CDR2 from the germline V gene are GTSNPN and SVGIG (reference sequence). CDR3 region: CAWSGTGRNYGYTF. The CDR3 DNA reads as TGTGCCTGGAGTGGCACAGGCCGAAACTATGGCTACACCTTC.

The chain links TRBV29-1 to TRBJ2-7; no clear D. This CDR3 spans 11 amino acids. The germline V gene encodes CDR1 SQVTM and CDR2 ANQGSEA. Trimming pared 3 bases from V and 2 bases from J, leaving 5 bases between. The CDR3 loop is CSVEGAYEQYF. The CDR3 DNA is TGCAGCGTTGAGGGCGCCTACGAGCAGTACTTC.

The J gene is TRBJ2-5, the V gene TRBV2; TRBD2 matches 12 bases. Germline V gives CDR1 SNHLY, CDR2 FYNNEI. There are 15 residues in the CDR3. The V gene end was trimmed by 6 bases and the J gene end by 5 bases; junction bases not matched to a gene: 7. CDR3 DNA sequence: TGTGCCAGCAGACTCCTAGCGGGAGGGACGGAGACCCAGTACTTC. Residues: CASRLLAGGTETQYF. Filled out from reference TRBV2 and TRBJ2-5, the complete variable domain reads EPEVTQTPSHQVTQMGQEVILRCVPISNHLYFYWYRQILGQKVEFLVSFYNNEISEKSEIFDDQFSVERPDGSNFTLKIRSTKLEDSAMYFCASRLLAGGTETQYFGPGTRLLVL.

The chain carries TRBV9 and TRBJ1-1; unclear D gene. Germline V gene sequence: CDR1 SGDLS, CDR2 YYNGEE. V gave up 0 bases and J gave up 2 bases, with 11 bases separating them. The CDR3 is 15 residues long. The DNA for the CDR3 is TGTGCCAGCAGCGTAGATCCGGTCCCCAACACTGAAGCTTTCTTT. Translation: CASSVDPVPNTEAFF.

This chain links TRBV29-1 with TRBJ2-2, with unresolved D. CDR1 is SQVTM and CDR2 is ANQGSEA in the germline V gene. The CDR3 runs 15 residues. V was clipped by 3 bases and J by 0 bases, with 11 bases between them. The CDR3 here is CSVDITGSNTGELFF. CDR3 in DNA: TGCAGCGTTGATATAACGGGTTCGAACACCGGGGAGCTGTTTTTT.

This clone was seen a handful of times. DNA of the CDR3: TGTGCCAGTAGTCCCAAGCAGGGCCATGAGCAGTTCTTC. Protein sequence: CASSPKQGHEQFF. V gene TRBV19 combines with J gene TRBJ2-1; D is possibly TRBD1 (5 bases). From germline, CDR1 is LNHDA and CDR2 SQIVND (reference sequence). This CDR3 is built from 13 residues. Deletions cut 5 bases from V and 8 bases from J, with 13 bases between. Based on the CDR3 plus reference TRBV19 and TRBJ2-1, the full variable domain is DGGITQSPKYLFRKEGQNVTLSCEQNLNHDAMYWYRQDPGQGLRLIYYSQIVNDFQKGDIAEGYSVSREKKESFPLTVTSAQKNPTAFYLCASSPKQGHEQFFGPGTRLTVL.

The chain carries TRBV7-2 and TRBJ2-1, with TRBD2 identical over 11 bases. Per germline, CDR1 SGHTA and CDR2 FQGNSA. The V gene end was trimmed by 4 bases and the J gene end by 8 bases; junction bases not matched to a gene: 13. This CDR3 spans 17 amino acids. CDR3 sequence: CASSSRNSGRALHEQFF. The CDR3 DNA is TGTGCCAGCAGCTCTCGAAATAGCGGGAGGGCCTTGCATGAGCAGTTCTTC.

V and J are TRBV30 and TRBJ1-5, with 9 bases aligning to TRBD1. The CDR3 runs 14 residues. Germline CDR1 is GTSNPN and CDR2 is SVGIG (reference sequence). V was clipped by 2 bases and J by 9 bases; unmatched bases: 8. CDR3 coding DNA: TGTGCCTGGAGTCTGGGACAGGGTCTCGTGCCCCAGCATTTT. This translates into CAWSLGQGLVPQHF.

This clone has just a few counts. The rearrangement joins TRBV7-2 to TRBJ2-7; no definite D call. The length of the CDR3 is 14 residues. CDR1 and CDR2 (germline): SGHTA, FQGNSA. Trimming removed 1 base at V and 0 bases at J, with 7 bases between. CDR3 DNA sequence: TGTGCCAGCAGCTTAGACGGTAGCTCCTACGAGCAGTACTTC. This gives the protein CASSLDGSSYEQYF.

The V call is TRBV5-4, the J call TRBJ2-7; TRBD1 is a possible D gene (5 bases). The V end was cut by 1 base, the J end by 1 base, with 9 bases between. This CDR3 is 14 amino acids long. CDR1 is SGHNT and CDR2 is YYREEE in the germline V gene (reference sequence). DNA for the CDR3: TGTGCCAGCAGCTTGTCCCAGGGTTCCTACGAGCAGTACTTC. Its translation: CASSLSQGSYEQYF.

This clone was observed a few times. V gene TRBV19 combines with J gene TRBJ2-6; no firm D call. Germline CDR1 and CDR2: LNHDA and SQIVND (reference sequence). Trimming took 3 bases from V and 0 from J, leaving 6 bases between them. The CDR3 consists of 15 residues. Here the CDR3 reads CASSIYDSGANVLTF. For the CDR3, the DNA is TGTGCCAGTAGTATCTATGACTCTGGGGCCAACGTCCTGACTTTC.

The rearrangement links TRBV2 to TRBJ2-1, with TRBD2 matching 14 bases. Looked up from germline, CDR1 is SNHLY and CDR2 is FYNNEI. The CDR3 spans 14 residues. J lost 6 bases, V lost 6 bases, and 1 base had no gene match. The CDR3 here is CASRGTSGSNEQFF. The CDR3 coding sequence is TGTGCCAGCAGGGGGACTAGCGGGAGCAATGAGCAGTTCTTC.